The rows below give T cell receptor beta chains drawn from one sample of a study of PD-L1 blockade in urothelial cancer. Clones were read by immunoSEQ multiplex PCR, and TCRdb kept only the in-frame ones, dropping some. The repertoire includes 35,000 to 40,000 clones, 85% of them detected once, and around 15% sits in the top ten. The sequences come from PBMCs, collected around atezolizumab (anti-PD-L1) treatment. The receptors were gathered from a man of 80 years or more with urothelial cancer. The CDR3 runs from the conserved cysteine through the conserved F or W. A D gene is named only where the DNA matches it firmly. Clone size is shown for a subset of rows, as once, few, many or a class of expanded clone.

clone_size	d_call	j_call	cdr3_length	v_call	cdr3_nt	cdr3_aa
-	TRBD1	TRBJ2-7	14	TRBV5-6	TGTGCCAGCAGCTTGGCTGGGACAGGCTACGAGCAGTACTTC	CASSLAGTGYEQYF
-	TRBD1	TRBJ2-2	16	TRBV5-1	TGCGCCAGCAGCTTGGAAGGGACAGGGGTCACCGGGGAGCTGTTTTTT	CASSLEGTGVTGELFF
-	-	TRBJ1-1	14	TRBV7-2	TGTGCCAGCAGCTTAGGTCCAGGGGACACTGAAGCTTTCTTT	CASSLGPGDTEAFF
few	-	TRBJ2-7	16	TRBV21-1	TGTGCCAGCAGCAAAGTGCTAACTAGCGGGAGCTACGAGCAGTACTTC	CASSKVLTSGSYEQYF
-	TRBD2	TRBJ2-3	15	TRBV28	TGTGCCAGCAGTGCTAGCGGGAGGGCTCCAGATACGCAGTATTTT	CASSASGRAPDTQYF
-	-	TRBJ1-1	17	TRBV27	TGTGCCAGCATTTTTCGGAGGGGCGGGGGCCTGAACACTGAAGCTTTCTTT	CASIFRRGGGLNTEAFF
-	-	TRBJ2-7	11	TRBV20-1	TGCAGTGCTCTAGACAGAAACGAGCAGTACTTC	CSALDRNEQYF
-	TRBD1	TRBJ2-1	15	TRBV27	TGTGCCAGCAGTTTCCCCGGGACAGGGGGAAATGAGCAGTTCTTC	CASSFPGTGGNEQFF
-	TRBD1	TRBJ2-7	15	TRBV5-6	TGTGCCAGCAGCTTCGGTGGGGACAGGGGAGTCGAGCAGTACTTC	CASSFGGDRGVEQYF
-	-	TRBJ2-6	16	TRBV14	TGTGCCAGCAGCCCCCTGGGGCCGCCTGGGGCCAACGTCCTGACTTTC	CASSPLGPPGANVLTF
once	TRBD1	TRBJ2-2	15	TRBV11-3	TGTGCCAGCAGCGGGCGACAGGGGCGGACCGGGGAGCTGTTTTTT	CASSGRQGRTGELFF
-	TRBD2	TRBJ2-1	16	TRBV2	TGTGCCAGCAGAAGGGGTGGGACTAGCTTCTACAATGAGCAGTTCTTC	CASRRGGTSFYNEQFF
-	-	TRBJ1-1	18	TRBV7-8	TGTGCCAGCAGCTTAGTTGTAGGACCTTGGACAGAGAACACTGAAGCTTTCTTT	CASSLVVGPWTENTEAFF
-	TRBD1	TRBJ2-1	15	TRBV4-1	TGCGCCAGCAGCCAGGGACAGGGATCCTACAATGAGCAGTTCTTC	CASSQGQGSYNEQFF
-	-	TRBJ1-5	14	TRBV25-1	TGTGCCAGCAGCGGGACTACGAGCAATCAGCCCCAGCATTTT	CASSGTTSNQPQHF
few	TRBD2	TRBJ2-1	20	TRBV27	TGTGCCAGCAGTTTATCGCTTGTAACCCGGACTAGCGGGACAGGCGATGAGCAGTTCTTC	CASSLSLVTRTSGTGDEQFF
-	TRBD1	TRBJ2-5	14	TRBV19	TGTGCCAGTAGTATCAGGACAGGAAAAGAGACCCAGTACTTC	CASSIRTGKETQYF
-	TRBD2	TRBJ2-3	16	TRBV7-8	TGTGCCAGCAGCACCGGGACTAGCGGGAGCGCAGATACGCAGTATTTT	CASSTGTSGSADTQYF
-	TRBD2	TRBJ2-1	16	TRBV30	TGTGCCTGGACGGTTTCTGGGGGGACTAGGTACAATGAGCAGTTCTTC	CAWTVSGGTRYNEQFF
-	TRBD1	TRBJ1-2	15	TRBV6-1	TGTGCCAGCAGCCCCGTGACAGGGGAAAGCTATGGCTACACCTTC	CASSPVTGESYGYTF
-	TRBD2	TRBJ2-5	14	TRBV4-1	TGCGCCAGCAGCCCTAGCGGGAGTAGTGAGACCCAGTACTTC	CASSPSGSSETQYF
once	-	TRBJ1-1	14	TRBV15	TGTGCCACCAGCAGGGGGCGATGGAACACTGAAGCTTTCTTT	CATSRGRWNTEAFF
-	TRBD2	TRBJ2-1	17	TRBV5-4	TGTGCCAGCAGCTTACAGCGGGAGGGCTGGCGAGGAAATGAGCAGTTCTTC	CASSLQREGWRGNEQFF
-	-	TRBJ1-2	14	TRBV7-8	TGTGCCAGCAGCTTAGATGGCACGGGCTATGGCTACACCTTC	CASSLDGTGYGYTF
-	-	TRBJ1-2	16	TRBV2	TGTGCCAGCGTACTCAACCCAGGGCACTTTAACTATGGCTACACCTTC	CASVLNPGHFNYGYTF